The sample holds a few counts of the clone carrying this T cell receptor beta chain. The antigen is unknown. CDR3 length equals 18 residues. Trimming took 4 bases from V and 2 from J, leaving 24 bases between them. Looked up from germline, CDR1 is SEHNR and CDR2 is FQNEAQ (reference sequence). These data originate in a study of cytomegalovirus exposure and HLA in healthy donors. Study-wide points: Several of the most significant clusters were apparently associated with common viral pathogens in a later analysis. In an earlier analysis, most TCR beta V segments were productive about 87% or about 30% of the time. A later look showed TCR association rates differing by HLA locus, highest for DRB1 and lowest for HLA-C.

Primers included in the PCR were 60 Vbeta and 13 Jbeta primers. Repertoires were generated with immunoSEQ multiplex PCR, while TCRdb's copy carries only in-frame clones and drops some. The table lists approximately 100,000 clones, 77% of them singletons, with roughly 9.8% in the top ten. The chain is built from TRBV7-9 and TRBJ2-7, with a possible D match to TRBD1 (5 bases). The receptor's source is a man aged 40-49 years in good health and CMV-seropositive. The specimen sequenced was PBMCs. This CDR3 reads CASSSTQHIDSATYEQYF. The CDR3 nucleotides are TGTGCCAGCAGCTCCACGCAACATATTGACAGCGCCACCTACGAGCAGTACTTC. The whole variable domain, remainder taken from reference TRBV7-9 and TRBJ2-7, is DTGVSQNPRHKITKRGQNVTFRCDPISEHNRLYWYRQTLGQGPEFLTYFQNEAQLEKSRLLSDRFSAERPKGSFSTLEIQRTEQGDSAMYLCASSSTQHIDSATYEQYFGPGTRLTVT.